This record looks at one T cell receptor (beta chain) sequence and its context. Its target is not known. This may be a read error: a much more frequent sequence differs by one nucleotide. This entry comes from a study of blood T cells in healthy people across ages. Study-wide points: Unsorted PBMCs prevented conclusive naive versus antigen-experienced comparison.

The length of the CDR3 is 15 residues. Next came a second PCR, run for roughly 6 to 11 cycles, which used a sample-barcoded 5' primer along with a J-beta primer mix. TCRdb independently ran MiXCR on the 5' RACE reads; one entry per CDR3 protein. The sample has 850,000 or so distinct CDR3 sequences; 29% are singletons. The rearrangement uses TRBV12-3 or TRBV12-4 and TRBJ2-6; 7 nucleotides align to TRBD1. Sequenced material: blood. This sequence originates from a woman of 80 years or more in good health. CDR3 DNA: TGTACCAGCAGAGCGACAGGGAACGGGGCCAACGTCCTGACTTTC. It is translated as CTSRATGNGANVLTF.